These 27 T cell receptor beta chains share one sample of origin, sequenced in a study of PD-1 blockade in mismatch repair-deficient tumors. Some clones are missing from TCRdb's copy, which holds only in-frame ones; the method was immunoSEQ multiplex PCR. The sample lists approximately 100,000 clones, 82% occurring once. The sample consisted of peripheral blood, taken 30 to 36 weeks after starting pembrolizumab. These receptors originate from an adult with mismatch repair-deficient cancer.

The chain couples TRBV30 to TRBJ2-7; D could derive from TRBD1 or TRBD2 (5 bases each). Trimming stripped 1 base from V and 8 bases from J, with 18 bases between. The CDR3 length is 14 residues. Germline CDR1 reads GTSNPN; CDR2 reads SVGIG (reference sequence). The CDR3 DNA reads as TGTGCCTGGAGTGCGGGGACGCTTCTTGGGAAGCAGTACTTC. It specifies CAWSAGTLLGKQYF.

V gene TRBV18 combines with J gene TRBJ1-1, with 9 bases lining up with TRBD1. J was trimmed by 4 bases and V by 6 bases; bases with no gene match: 6. CDR1 KGHSH and CDR2 LQKENI come from the germline V gene. CDR3 length: 14 amino acids. The CDR3 loop is CASSQDRGGTEAFF. The CDR3 nucleotides read TGTGCCAGCTCTCAGGACAGGGGAGGCACTGAAGCTTTCTTT.

The rearrangement uses TRBV19 and TRBJ2-3; no clear D gene. Trimming cost V 6 bases and J 2 bases, with 6 bases left between them. CDR3 length equals 12 residues. The germline CDR1 and CDR2 sequences are LNHDA and SQIVND (reference sequence). CDR3 loop: CASSQNTDTQYF. CDR3 nucleotide sequence: TGTGCCAGTAGCCAAAACACAGATACGCAGTATTTT.

This clone was observed a few times. This chain connects TRBV2 to TRBJ2-2, with D unresolved. The germline V and J ends were trimmed by 9 bases and 6 bases, with 5 bases remaining between them. Per germline, CDR1 SNHLY and CDR2 FYNNEI. The CDR3 is 10 amino acids. For the CDR3, the DNA is TGTGCCAGAGGCCCCGGGGAGCTGTTTTTT. This codes for CARGPGELFF.

This chain uses TRBV29-1 with TRBJ1-1; D is undetermined. Per the germline V gene, CDR1 is SQVTM and CDR2 is ANQGSEA. CDR3 length: 13 residues. Trimming shortened V by 6 bases and J by 6 bases, and 17 bases separated the two germline ends. The CDR3 is CSVQPGRAAEAFF. CDR3 coding DNA: TGCAGCGTCCAACCGGGGAGGGCTGCTGAAGCTTTCTTT.

The gene calls are TRBV2 and TRBJ2-5; 8 positions agree with TRBD2. J gave up 5 bases and V 6 bases, and 5 bases lay outside the gene matches. Germline values: CDR1 SNHLY, CDR2 FYNNEI. The CDR3 is made up of 13 amino acids. The CDR3 sequence is CASRAGAGETQYF. CDR3 in DNA: TGTGCCAGCAGAGCGGGAGCAGGGGAGACCCAGTACTTC.

This clone was picked up a small number of times. V gene TRBV5-6 combines with J gene TRBJ2-2; no definite D call. Trimming stripped 1 base from V and 4 bases from J, with 2 bases between. The CDR3 has 12 amino acids. Germline CDR1 and CDR2: SGHDT and YYEEEE. The CDR3 DNA sequence: TGTGCCAGCAGCTTGACCACCGGGGAGCTGTTTTTT. It translates to CASSLTTGELFF.

V and J are TRBV10-3 and TRBJ1-1; 12 bases align to TRBD1. The CDR3 contains 17 residues. V was pared by 8 bases and J by 3 bases, with 13 bases of the junction left unmatched. CDR1 and CDR2 (germline): ENHRY, SYGVKD. CDR3 protein: CAIGGEGTGGVYTEAFF. CDR3 in DNA: TGTGCCATCGGAGGGGAGGGGACAGGGGGCGTTTACACTGAAGCTTTCTTT.

This chain joins TRBV18 and TRBJ1-5; no definite D call. V was pared by 1 base and J by 1 base, with 17 bases between. This CDR3 spans 18 amino acids. CDR1 and CDR2 from the germline V gene are KGHSH and LQKENI. The CDR3: CASSPQGSGGQSNQPQHF. The CDR3 DNA is TGTGCCAGCTCACCACAGGGATCAGGCGGCCAAAGCAATCAGCCCCAGCATTTT.

V is TRBV6-5 and J is TRBJ2-2; D uncertain. The CDR3 spans 12 residues. Germline-derived CDR1 and CDR2 are MNHEY and SVGAGI. The V end was cut by 0 bases, the J end by 5 bases, with 1 base between. In DNA form, the CDR3 reads TGTGCCAGCAGTTACTCGACCGGGGAGCTGTTTTTT. This encodes CASSYSTGELFF.

The rearrangement uses TRBV7-3 and TRBJ2-1; D is perhaps TRBD2 (6 bases). The germline gives CDR1 SGHTA, CDR2 FQGTGA. The CDR3 spans 14 residues. With 3 bases removed from V and 6 bases from J, the gap between germline ends came to 12 bases. The CDR3 nucleotides are TGTGCCAGCAGCTTGGGGGGAGTCGTCAATGAGCAGTTCTTC. Translation gives CASSLGGVVNEQFF.

This chain uses TRBV12-5 with TRBJ2-1; D gene uncertain. Between the trimmed V and J ends, which lost 6 bases and 6 bases, there was a span of 3 bases. The CDR3 runs to 10 residues. CDR1 and CDR2 (germline): LGHNT, FRNRAP. CDR3 amino acids: CASGPNEQFF. The CDR3 coding sequence is TGTGCTAGTGGCCCCAATGAGCAGTTCTTC.

The rearrangement uses TRBV9 and TRBJ1-3, with 9 bases lining up with TRBD1. V dropped 4 bases and J dropped 2; count of bases not matched to a gene: 13. The CDR3 totals 18 residues. CDR1 SGDLS and CDR2 YYNGEE come from the germline V gene. This chain's CDR3 is CASSPSGQGVAPGNTIYF. The DNA of the CDR3 is TGTGCCAGCAGCCCTTCGGGACAGGGAGTTGCCCCTGGAAACACCATATATTTT.

The CDR3 region has the DNA TGTGCCAGCAGCTTAGTGGGATTAGGCTCTGGGGCCAACGTCCTGACTTTC. Translated: CASSLVGLGSGANVLTF. This chain links TRBV7-3 with TRBJ2-6; D gene ambiguous. CDR3 size: 17 residues. Trimming took 2 bases from V and 0 from J, leaving 11 bases between them. The germline V gene has CDR1 SGHTA and CDR2 FQGTGA.

V gene TRBV5-5 combines with J gene TRBJ2-7, with TRBD1 matching 8 bases. V shed 2 bases and J 5 bases; nucleotides not matched to a gene: 6. The CDR3 loop spans 14 amino acids. The germline V gene has CDR1 SGHKS and CDR2 YYEKEE (reference sequence). This chain's CDR3 is CASSFVQGADEQYF. The CDR3 region has the DNA TGTGCCAGCAGCTTTGTTCAGGGGGCAGACGAGCAGTACTTC.

This clone appeared a few times. V gene TRBV18 combines with J gene TRBJ1-1, with unresolved D. This CDR3 is built from 12 residues. Germline-derived CDR1 and CDR2 are KGHSH and LQKENI. Trimming cost V 2 bases and J 4 bases, with 5 bases left between them. DNA of the CDR3: TGTGCCAGCTCACCAGCGGGCACTGAAGCTTTCTTT. It is translated as CASSPAGTEAFF.

V gene TRBV11-3 combines with J gene TRBJ2-5; no clear D. Trimming stripped 3 bases from V and 4 bases from J, with 6 bases between. Looked up from germline, CDR1 is SGHNT and CDR2 is YENEEA. The CDR3 sequence is 12 residues long. CDR3 in amino acids: CASSFFRETQYF. DNA of the CDR3: TGTGCCAGCAGCTTCTTTCGAGAGACCCAGTACTTC. Looking up the rest from reference TRBV11-3 and TRBJ2-5 gives the full variable domain: EAGVVQSPRYKIIEKKQPVAFWCNPISGHNTLYWYLQNLGQGPELLIRYENEEAVDDSQLPKDRFSAERLKGVDSTLKIQPAELGDSAVYLCASSFFRETQYFGPGTRLLVL.

Comments on this clone: At one of its ends the junction is not consistent with the germline gene, which may arise from a read error. The CDR3 here is CASREGLYEQYF. The CDR3 region has the DNA TGTGCCAGCAGGGAAGGACTTTACGAGCAGTACTTC. The V gene is TRBV2, the J gene TRBJ2-7, with a tentative D call TRBD2 (5 bases). The V gene's germline CDR1 is SNHLY and CDR2 FYNNEI. This CDR3 spans 12 amino acids.

CDR3 in DNA: TGTGCCAGCAGCTCACAGGGGAGGAATGGCTACACCTTC. Its translation is CASSSQGRNGYTF. J is TRBJ1-2 and V is TRBV13; TRBD1 matches 7 bases. V dropped 4 bases and J dropped 6; count of bases not matched to a gene: 5. Germline assignment: CDR1 PRHDT and CDR2 FYEKMQ (reference sequence). The CDR3 loop spans 13 amino acids.

This clone has just a few counts. The chain is built from TRBV19 and TRBJ1-1; D perhaps matches TRBD1 (6 bases). V was trimmed by 2 bases and J by 1 base, leaving 11 bases between them. This CDR3 contains 15 residues. Germline V gene data show CDR1 as LNHDA and CDR2 as SQIVND (reference sequence). CDR3 loop: CASSIRGAENTEAFF. CDR3 in DNA: TGTGCCAGTAGTATAAGGGGGGCGGAGAACACTGAAGCTTTCTTT.

The J gene is TRBJ2-3, the V gene TRBV19; no firm D call. This CDR3 has 11 amino acids. Germline V gene lookup returns CDR1 LNHDA and CDR2 SQIVND (reference sequence). The V end lost 7 bases, the J end lost 6 bases, and 8 bases lay between the germline ends. This CDR3 reads CASTRQDTQYF. As DNA, the CDR3 is TGTGCCAGTACCCGGCAGGATACGCAGTATTTT.

The table lists this clone with a few counts. The CDR3 is CASSRSYEQYF. The CDR3 DNA reads TGTGCCAGCTCCCGATCCTACGAGCAGTACTTC. V and J are TRBV18 and TRBJ2-7; D is unresolved. CDR3 length: 11 amino acids. Germline assignment: CDR1 KGHSH and CDR2 LQKENI. Trimming took off 6 bases at V and 1 base at J, with 4 bases between the two ends.

This clone was found once. The chain joins TRBV30 to TRBJ2-7; D may correspond to TRBD1 or TRBD2 (6 bases each). The CDR3 has 13 amino acids. Germline V CDR1 and CDR2: GTSNPN, SVGIG (reference sequence). V lost 3 bases and J 9 bases, leaving 18 bases between the germline ends. The CDR3 sequence is CAWRRDKAGRQYF. Here the CDR3 DNA reads TGTGCCTGGAGGAGGGACAAGGCCGGGAGGCAGTACTTC.

The V gene is TRBV7-8, the J gene TRBJ1-3; weak D call: TRBD1 (6 bases). V gave up 2 bases and J gave up 2 bases, with 16 bases separating them. The CDR3 runs to 17 residues. Per germline, CDR1 SGHVS and CDR2 FQNEAQ. CDR3 sequence: CASSLLAGGTAGNTIYF. The DNA for the CDR3 is TGTGCCAGCAGCTTACTAGCCGGGGGCACAGCTGGAAACACCATATATTTT. Full variable domain (missing parts from reference TRBV7-8 and TRBJ1-3): GAGVSQSPRYKVAKRGQDVALRCDPISGHVSLFWYQQALGQGPEFLTYFQNEAQLDKSGLPSDRFFAERPEGSVSTLKIQRTQQEDSAVYLCASSLLAGGTAGNTIYFGEGSWLTVV.

DNA for the CDR3: TGTGCCAGCAGCTTGCCAGGAGGGGTCACTGAAGCTTTCTTT. Amino acid sequence: CASSLPGGVTEAFF. V gene TRBV5-5 combines with J gene TRBJ1-1, with D perhaps TRBD1 (5 bases). The CDR3 extends over 14 amino acids. In germline, CDR1 is SGHKS, CDR2 YYEKEE (reference sequence). Trimming pared 1 base from V and 4 bases from J, leaving 11 bases between.

V gene TRBV29-1 combines with J gene TRBJ1-4, with D tentatively TRBD1 (5 bases). CDR3 length equals 13 residues. Trimming stripped 7 bases from V and 3 bases from J, with 12 bases between. Germline CDR1 and CDR2: SQVTM and ANQGSEA. CDR3 amino acids: CSGRGGANEKLFF. CDR3 coding DNA: TGCAGCGGCCGCGGGGGGGCTAATGAAAAACTGTTTTTT.

The rearrangement links TRBV7-3 to TRBJ2-1; 7 nucleotides line up with TRBD2. Germline assignment: CDR1 SGHTA and CDR2 FQGTGA. Unmatched junction bases numbered 14, after V lost 5 bases and J lost 7 bases. CDR3 size: 16 residues. DNA for the CDR3: TGTGCCAGCAGCCCGAGACTAGCTAAAACGGGAAATGAGCAGTTCTTC. Encoded protein: CASSPRLAKTGNEQFF.